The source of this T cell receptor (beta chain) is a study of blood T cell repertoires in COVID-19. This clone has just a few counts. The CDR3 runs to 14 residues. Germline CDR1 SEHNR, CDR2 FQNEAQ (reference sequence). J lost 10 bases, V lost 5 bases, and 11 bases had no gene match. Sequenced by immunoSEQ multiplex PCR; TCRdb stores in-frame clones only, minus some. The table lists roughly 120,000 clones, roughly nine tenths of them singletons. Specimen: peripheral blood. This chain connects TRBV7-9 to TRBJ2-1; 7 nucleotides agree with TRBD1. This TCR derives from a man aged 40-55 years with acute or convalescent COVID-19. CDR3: CASSHPTGEPEQFF. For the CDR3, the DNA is TGTGCCAGCAGCCACCCTACAGGGGAACCAGAGCAGTTCTTC.